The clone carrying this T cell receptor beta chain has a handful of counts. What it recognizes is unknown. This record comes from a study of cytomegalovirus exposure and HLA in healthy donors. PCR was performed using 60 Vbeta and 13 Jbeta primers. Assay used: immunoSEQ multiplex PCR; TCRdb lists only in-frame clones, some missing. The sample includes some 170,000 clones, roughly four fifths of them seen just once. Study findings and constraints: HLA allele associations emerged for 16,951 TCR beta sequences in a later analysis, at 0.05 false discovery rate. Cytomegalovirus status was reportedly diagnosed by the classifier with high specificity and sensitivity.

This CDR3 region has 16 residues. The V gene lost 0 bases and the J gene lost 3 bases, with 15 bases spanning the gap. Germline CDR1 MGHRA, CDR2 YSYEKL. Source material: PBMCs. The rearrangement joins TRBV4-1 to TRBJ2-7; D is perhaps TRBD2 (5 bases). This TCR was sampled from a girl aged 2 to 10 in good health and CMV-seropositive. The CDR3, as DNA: TGCGCCAGCAGCCAAGAGAACCCTAGCCCTAGCTACGAGCAGTACTTC. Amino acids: CASSQENPSPSYEQYF.